The text below deals with one T cell receptor (beta chain). Its antigen is not known. This specimen comes from a study of EBV T-cell therapy then PD-1 blockade in nasopharyngeal carcinoma. Sequencing used immunoSEQ multiplex PCR; TCRdb keeps in-frame clones, though not all of them. The sample includes 15,000 to 20,000 clones, 84% of them seen just once. Stated treatment: AdE1-LMPpoly-expanded autologous EBV-specific T-cell therapy followed by anti-PD-1 nivolumab. J lost 10 bases, V lost 3 bases, and 6 bases had no gene match. Germline CDR1 and CDR2: KGHSH and LQKENI. The CDR3 extends over 14 amino acids.

The sample here was CD8+ T cells from blood, taken around day 34 from a patient whose treatment included autologous EBV-specific T cells and nivolumab. This TCR derives from a man aged 40-49 years with nasopharyngeal carcinoma. The J gene is TRBJ1-6, the V gene TRBV18; TRBD1 aligns across 7 bases. The CDR3 loop reads CASSPRDRTSPLHF. CDR3 bases: TGTGCCAGCTCACCCCGGGACAGAACCTCACCCCTCCACTTT. Full variable domain (missing parts from reference TRBV18 and TRBJ1-6): NAGVMQNPRHLVRRRGQEARLRCSPMKGHSHVYWYRQLPEEGLKFMVYLQKENIIDESGMPKERFSAEFPKEGPSILRIQQVVRGDSAAYFCASSPRDRTSPLHFGNGTRLTVT.